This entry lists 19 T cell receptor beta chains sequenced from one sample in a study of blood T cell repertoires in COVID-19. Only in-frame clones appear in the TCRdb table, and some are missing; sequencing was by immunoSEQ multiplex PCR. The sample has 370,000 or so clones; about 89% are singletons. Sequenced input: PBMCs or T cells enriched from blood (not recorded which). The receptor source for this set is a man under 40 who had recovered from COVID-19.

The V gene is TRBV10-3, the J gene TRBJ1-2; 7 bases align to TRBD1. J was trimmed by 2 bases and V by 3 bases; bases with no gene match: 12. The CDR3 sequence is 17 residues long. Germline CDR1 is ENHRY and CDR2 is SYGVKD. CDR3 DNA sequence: TGTGCCATCAGTGAATCGGGCAGGGGGAGTAACAACTATGGCTACACCTTC. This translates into CAISESGRGSNNYGYTF.

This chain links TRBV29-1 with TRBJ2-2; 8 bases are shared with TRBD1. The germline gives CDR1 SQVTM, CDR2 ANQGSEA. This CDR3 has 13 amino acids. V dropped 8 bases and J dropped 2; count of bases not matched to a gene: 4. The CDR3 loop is CSSTGENTGELFF. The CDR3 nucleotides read TGCAGCTCGACAGGGGAAAACACCGGGGAGCTGTTTTTT.

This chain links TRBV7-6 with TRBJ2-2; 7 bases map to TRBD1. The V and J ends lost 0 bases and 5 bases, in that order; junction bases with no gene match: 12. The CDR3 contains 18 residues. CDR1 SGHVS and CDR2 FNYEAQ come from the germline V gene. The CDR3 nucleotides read TGTGCCAGCAGCTTAGCGCTAGTAGGGGGCGCCAGGACCGGGGAGCTGTTTTTT. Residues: CASSLALVGGARTGELFF.

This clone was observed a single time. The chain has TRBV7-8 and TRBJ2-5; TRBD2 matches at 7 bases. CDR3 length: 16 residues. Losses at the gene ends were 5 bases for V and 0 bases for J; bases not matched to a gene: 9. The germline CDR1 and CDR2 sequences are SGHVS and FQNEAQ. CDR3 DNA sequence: TGTGCCAGCAGCCCGTGGCGGGGGAGGAACCAAGAGACCCAGTACTTC. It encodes CASSPWRGRNQETQYF. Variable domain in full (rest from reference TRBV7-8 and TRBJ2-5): GAGVSQSPRYKVAKRGQDVALRCDPISGHVSLFWYQQALGQGPEFLTYFQNEAQLDKSGLPSDRFFAERPEGSVSTLKIQRTQQEDSAVYLCASSPWRGRNQETQYFGPGTRLLVL.

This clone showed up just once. CDR3 protein: CSVVVAGGPGEQFF. CDR3 DNA sequence: TGCAGCGTTGTGGTAGCGGGGGGGCCGGGTGAGCAGTTCTTC. The chain combines TRBV29-1 with TRBJ2-1; 11 nucleotides line up with TRBD2. CDR3 length equals 14 residues. Germline values: CDR1 SQVTM, CDR2 ANQGSEA. V was clipped by 4 bases and J by 9 bases; unmatched bases: 8.

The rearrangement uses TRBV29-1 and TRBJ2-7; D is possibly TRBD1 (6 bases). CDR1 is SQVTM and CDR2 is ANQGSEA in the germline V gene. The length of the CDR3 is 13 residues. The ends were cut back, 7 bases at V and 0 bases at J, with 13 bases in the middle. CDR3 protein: CSANLGGSYEQYF. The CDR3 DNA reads TGCAGCGCTAACCTAGGGGGCTCCTACGAGCAGTACTTC.

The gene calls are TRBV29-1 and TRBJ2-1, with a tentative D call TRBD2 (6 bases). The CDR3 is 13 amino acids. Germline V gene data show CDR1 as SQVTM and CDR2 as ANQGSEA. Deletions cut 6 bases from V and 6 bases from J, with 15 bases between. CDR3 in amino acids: CSVRLVVVNEQFF. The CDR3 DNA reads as TGCAGCGTCAGACTAGTAGTAGTCAATGAGCAGTTCTTC.

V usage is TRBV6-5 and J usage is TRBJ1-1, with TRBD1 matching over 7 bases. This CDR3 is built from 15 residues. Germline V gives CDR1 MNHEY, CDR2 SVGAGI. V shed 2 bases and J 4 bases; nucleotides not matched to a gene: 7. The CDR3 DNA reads TGTGCCAGCAGTTACACCCCCAGGGGGAGCACTGAAGCTTTCTTT. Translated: CASSYTPRGSTEAFF.

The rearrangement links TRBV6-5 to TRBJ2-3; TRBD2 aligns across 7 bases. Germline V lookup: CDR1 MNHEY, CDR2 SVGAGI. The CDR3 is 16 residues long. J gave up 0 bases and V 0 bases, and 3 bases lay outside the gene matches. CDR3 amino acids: CASSYSGGTSTDTQYF. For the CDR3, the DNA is TGTGCCAGCAGTTACTCGGGAGGGACTAGCACAGATACGCAGTATTTT.

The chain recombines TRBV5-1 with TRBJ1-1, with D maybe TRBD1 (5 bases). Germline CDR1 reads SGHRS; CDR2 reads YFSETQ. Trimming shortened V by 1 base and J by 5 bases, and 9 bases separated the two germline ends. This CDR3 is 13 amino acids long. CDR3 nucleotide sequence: TGCGCCAGCAGCTTGTATGGGGGGACTGAAGCTTTCTTT. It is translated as CASSLYGGTEAFF.

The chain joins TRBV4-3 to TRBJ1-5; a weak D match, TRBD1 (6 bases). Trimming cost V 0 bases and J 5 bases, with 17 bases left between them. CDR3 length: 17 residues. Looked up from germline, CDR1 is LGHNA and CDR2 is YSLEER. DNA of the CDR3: TGCGCCAGCAGCCAAGATCTTGGGGGCCCGGGGTATCAGCCCCAGCATTTT. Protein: CASSQDLGGPGYQPQHF.

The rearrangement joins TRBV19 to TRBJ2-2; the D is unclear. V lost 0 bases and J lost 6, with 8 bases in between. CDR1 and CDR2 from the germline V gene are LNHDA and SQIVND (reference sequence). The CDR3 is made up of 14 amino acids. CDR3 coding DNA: TGTGCCAGTAGTATAGATGGAGTAGCCGGGGAGCTGTTTTTT. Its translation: CASSIDGVAGELFF.

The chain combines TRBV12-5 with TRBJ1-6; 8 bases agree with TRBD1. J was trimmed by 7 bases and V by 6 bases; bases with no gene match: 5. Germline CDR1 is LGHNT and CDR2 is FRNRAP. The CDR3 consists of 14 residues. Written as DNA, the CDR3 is TGTGCTAGTGGGGCCGGGACAGGAAATTCACCCCTCCACTTT. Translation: CASGAGTGNSPLHF.

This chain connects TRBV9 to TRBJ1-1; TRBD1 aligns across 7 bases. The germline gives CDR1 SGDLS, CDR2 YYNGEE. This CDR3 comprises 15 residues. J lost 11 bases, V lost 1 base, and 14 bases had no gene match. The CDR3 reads CASSVKGGRNDLAFF. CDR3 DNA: TGTGCCAGCAGCGTAAAAGGGGGCCGCAATGATTTGGCTTTCTTT.

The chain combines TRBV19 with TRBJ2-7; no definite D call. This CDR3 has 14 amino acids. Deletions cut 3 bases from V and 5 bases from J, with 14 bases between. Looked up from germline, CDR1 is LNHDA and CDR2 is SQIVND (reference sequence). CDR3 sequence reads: CASSISSTSHEQYF. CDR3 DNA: TGTGCCAGTAGTATCTCATCAACTTCCCACGAGCAGTACTTC. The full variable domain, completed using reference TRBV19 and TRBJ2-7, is DGGITQSPKYLFRKEGQNVTLSCEQNLNHDAMYWYRQDPGQGLRLIYYSQIVNDFQKGDIAEGYSVSREKKESFPLTVTSAQKNPTAFYLCASSISSTSHEQYFGPGTRLTVT.

The CDR3 DNA reads as TGTGCCAGCAGCCCCGGGACTGTAGGTAACATTCAGTACTTC. Protein: CASSPGTVGNIQYF. The rearrangement joins TRBV27 to TRBJ2-4; D is possibly TRBD2 (6 bases). In germline, CDR1 is MNHEY, CDR2 SMNVEV (reference sequence). The V and J ends lost 6 bases and 7 bases respectively, with 16 bases between them. The CDR3 is 14 residues long.

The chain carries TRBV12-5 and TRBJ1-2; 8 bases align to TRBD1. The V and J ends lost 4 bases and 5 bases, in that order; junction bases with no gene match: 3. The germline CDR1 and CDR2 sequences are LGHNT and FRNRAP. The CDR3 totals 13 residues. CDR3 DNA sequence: TGTGCTAGTGGTTCGAGGACAGGGTATGGCTACACCTTC. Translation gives CASGSRTGYGYTF.

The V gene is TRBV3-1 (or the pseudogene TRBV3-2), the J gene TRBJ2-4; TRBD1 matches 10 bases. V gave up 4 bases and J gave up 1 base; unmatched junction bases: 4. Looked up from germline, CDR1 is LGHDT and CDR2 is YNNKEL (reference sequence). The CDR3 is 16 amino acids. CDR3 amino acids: CASSPPGQGAKNIQYF. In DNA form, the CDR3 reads TGTGCCAGCAGCCCTCCGGGACAGGGGGCCAAAAACATTCAGTACTTC.

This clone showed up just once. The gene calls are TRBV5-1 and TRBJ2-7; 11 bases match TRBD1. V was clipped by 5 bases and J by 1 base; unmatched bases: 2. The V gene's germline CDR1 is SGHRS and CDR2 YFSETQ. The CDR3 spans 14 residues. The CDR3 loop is CASRGQGASYEQYF. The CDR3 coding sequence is TGCGCCAGCAGAGGACAGGGGGCTTCCTACGAGCAGTACTTC. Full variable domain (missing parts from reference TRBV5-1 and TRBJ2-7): KAGVTQTPRYLIKTRGQQVTLSCSPISGHRSVSWYQQTPGQGLQFLFEYFSETQRNKGNFPGRFSGRQFSNSRSEMNVSTLELGDSALYLCASRGQGASYEQYFGPGTRLTVT.